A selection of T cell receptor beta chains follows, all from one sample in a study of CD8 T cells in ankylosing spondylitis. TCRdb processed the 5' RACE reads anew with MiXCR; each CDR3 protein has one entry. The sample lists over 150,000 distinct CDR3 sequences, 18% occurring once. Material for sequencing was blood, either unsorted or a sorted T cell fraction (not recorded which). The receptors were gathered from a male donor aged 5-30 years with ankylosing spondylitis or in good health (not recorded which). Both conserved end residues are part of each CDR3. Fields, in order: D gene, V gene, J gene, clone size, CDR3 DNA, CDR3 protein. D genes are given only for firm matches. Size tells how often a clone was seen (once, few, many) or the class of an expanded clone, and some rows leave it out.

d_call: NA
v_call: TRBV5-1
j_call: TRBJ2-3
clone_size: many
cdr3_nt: TGCGCCAGCAGTAGTAGGGAGGAGGGAGATACGCAGTATTTT
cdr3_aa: CASSSREEGDTQYF

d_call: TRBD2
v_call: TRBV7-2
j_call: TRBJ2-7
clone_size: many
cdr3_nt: TGTGCCAGCAGCTTATTAGCACTAGCGGCCTACGAGCAGTACTTC
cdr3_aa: CASSLLALAAYEQYF

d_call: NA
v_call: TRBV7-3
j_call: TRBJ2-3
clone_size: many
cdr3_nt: TGTGCCAGCAGCTTATGGGGCAGGGTATCGTCAGATACGCAGTATTTT
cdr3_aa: CASSLWGRVSSDTQYF

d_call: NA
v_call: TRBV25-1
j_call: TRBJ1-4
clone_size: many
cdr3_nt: TGTGCCAGCAGTGAGGACCAAAATCGGGAAAAACTGTTTTTT
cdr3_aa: CASSEDQNREKLFF

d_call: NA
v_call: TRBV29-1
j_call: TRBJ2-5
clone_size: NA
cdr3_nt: TGCAGCGTTGAAGGGCAGATACAAGAGACCCAGTACTTC
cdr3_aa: CSVEGQIQETQYF

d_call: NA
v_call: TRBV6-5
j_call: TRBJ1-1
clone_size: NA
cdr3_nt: TGTGCCAGCAGTTACCCCCAGGGCACTGAAGCTTTCTTT
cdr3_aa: CASSYPQGTEAFF

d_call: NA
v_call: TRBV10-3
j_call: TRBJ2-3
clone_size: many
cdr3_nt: TGTGCCATCAGTGAAGGGGATACGCAGTATTTT
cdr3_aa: CAISEGDTQYF

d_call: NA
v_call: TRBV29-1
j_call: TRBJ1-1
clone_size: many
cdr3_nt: TGCAGCGTTGAAGGGCAGGGATGGGAGAACACTGAAGCTTTCTTT
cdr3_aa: CSVEGQGWENTEAFF

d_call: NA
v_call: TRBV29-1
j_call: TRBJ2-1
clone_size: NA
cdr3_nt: TGCAGCGTCGATTCCGGTGAGCAGTTCTTC
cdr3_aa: CSVDSGEQFF

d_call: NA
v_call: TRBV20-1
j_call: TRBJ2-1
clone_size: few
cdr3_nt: TGCAGTGCTAGTGGGGAATTAGCCTACAATGAGCAGTTCTTC
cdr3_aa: CSASGELAYNEQFF

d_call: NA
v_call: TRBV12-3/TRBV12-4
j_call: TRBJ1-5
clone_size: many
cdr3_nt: TGTGCCAGCAGATCCACAAGAAATAGCAATCAGCCCCAGCATTTT
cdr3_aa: CASRSTRNSNQPQHF

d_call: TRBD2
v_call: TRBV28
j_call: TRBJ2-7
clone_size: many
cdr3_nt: TGTGCCAGCAGTAAACCGGGACTAGGCGACGAGCAGTACTTC
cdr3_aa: CASSKPGLGDEQYF

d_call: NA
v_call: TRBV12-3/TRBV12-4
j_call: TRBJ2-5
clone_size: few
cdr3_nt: TGTGCCAGCAGTTCATCGGACATTTGGGGAGAGACCCAGTACTTC
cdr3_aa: CASSSSDIWGETQYF

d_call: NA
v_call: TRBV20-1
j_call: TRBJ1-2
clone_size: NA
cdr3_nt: TGCAGTTTCGACGGAGGGGCAGGTTATGGCTACACCTTC
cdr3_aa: CSFDGGAGYGYTF